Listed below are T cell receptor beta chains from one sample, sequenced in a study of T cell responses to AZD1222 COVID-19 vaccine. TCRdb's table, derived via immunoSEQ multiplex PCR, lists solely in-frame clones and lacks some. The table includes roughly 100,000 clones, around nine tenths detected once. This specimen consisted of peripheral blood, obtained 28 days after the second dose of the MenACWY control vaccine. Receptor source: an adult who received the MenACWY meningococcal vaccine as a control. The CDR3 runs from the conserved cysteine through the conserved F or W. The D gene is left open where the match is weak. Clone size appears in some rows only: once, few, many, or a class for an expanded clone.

TGTGCCAGCAGTCAACAGGGTTGGAATTCACCCCTCCACTTT	CASSQQGWNSPLHF	TRBV3-1/TRBV3-2	TRBJ1-6	.	.
TGTGCCAGCAGAACAGGGGGTTTGTATGGCTACACCTTC	CASRTGGLYGYTF	TRBV28	TRBJ1-2	.	TRBD1
TGTGCCAGCAGACATCCAGGGGGCTCTGGAAACACCATATATTTT	CASRHPGGSGNTIYF	TRBV28	TRBJ1-3	.	TRBD1
TGCAGCGTCTGGCCGCCCAATCAGCCCCAGCATTTT	CSVWPPNQPQHF	TRBV29-1	TRBJ1-5	.	.
TGTGCCAGCAGTTACTCTGGGACAGGGTTCTTCGAGCAGTACTTC	CASSYSGTGFFEQYF	TRBV6-5	TRBJ2-7	.	TRBD1
TGCAGTGCTAGTTTGGCGGGGGGCCGTGGAGATACGCAGTATTTT	CSASLAGGRGDTQYF	TRBV20-1	TRBJ2-3	few	TRBD2
TGCGCCAGCAGCTTGGCTCTCCTCCGGGACAGTAACACTGAAGCTTTCTTT	CASSLALLRDSNTEAFF	TRBV5-1	TRBJ1-1	.	TRBD1
TGTGCCAGCAGTTTCTCGGACAGGGGCCTGAGTATCCAGTACTTC	CASSFSDRGLSIQYF	TRBV6-2/TRBV6-3	TRBJ2-5	.	TRBD1
TGTGCCAGCCGGGACAGGGAATCACCCCTCCACTTT	CASRDRESPLHF	TRBV28	TRBJ1-6	.	TRBD1
TGTGCCAGCAGTCCTGACAGGGTCGAGCAGTACTTC	CASSPDRVEQYF	TRBV28	TRBJ2-7	.	TRBD1
TGTGCCAGCTCACCCCACCCCCCCGACAGCGGACCTAGCACAGATACGCAGTATTTT	CASSPHPPDSGPSTDTQYF	TRBV18	TRBJ2-3	once	.
TGTGCCAGCAGCGTCTCTAGCGGGGGGCCGGCCTACGAGCAGTACTTC	CASSVSSGGPAYEQYF	TRBV9	TRBJ2-7	.	TRBD2
TGCGCCAGCAGCTCAGTTGGGCTAGCGGGGGGAGCACCCTACGAGCAGTACTTC	CASSSVGLAGGAPYEQYF	TRBV5-1	TRBJ2-7	.	TRBD2
TGTGCCAGCAGCCGACAGGGGTTGATTCAAGAGACCCAGTACTTC	CASSRQGLIQETQYF	TRBV2	TRBJ2-5	.	TRBD1
TGTGCCAGCAGAAAGACAGGAAGGAACACTGAAGCTTTCTTT	CASRKTGRNTEAFF	TRBV6-5	TRBJ1-1	.	.
TGTGCCAGCAGTCCTCAAGTAAACACTGAAGCTTTCTTT	CASSPQVNTEAFF	TRBV12-3/TRBV12-4	TRBJ1-1	.	.
TGTGCCAGCAGTTTCCGAGGGAGGGCCTCGGGTCAGCCCCAGCATTTT	CASSFRGRASGQPQHF	TRBV27	TRBJ1-5	.	.
TGTGCCAGCAGCCACGGGACAAAAATCTACGAGCAGTACTTC	CASSHGTKIYEQYF	TRBV7-9	TRBJ2-7	.	.
TGTGCCAGCAGCTTAGGTTTTTTGCAGCCCCAGCATTTT	CASSLGFLQPQHF	TRBV5-5	TRBJ1-5	.	.
TGCGCCAGCAGCTCCATGTCGAGCTCGGGGGAGCAGTACTTC	CASSSMSSSGEQYF	TRBV5-1	TRBJ2-7	.	.
TGTGCCAGCAGCTTAACGGACAGGGGGCCCGGGGAGCAGTACTTC	CASSLTDRGPGEQYF	TRBV7-2	TRBJ2-7	.	TRBD1
TGTGCCAGCAGCAACCTAAGGGACAGGGGGCGAATGGTCCCCGCTTTT	CASSNLRDRGRMVPAF	TRBV7-9	TRBJ2-3	.	TRBD1
TGTGCCAGCAGCTTAACCACCCTTAGACAGGGGACACCCTCCTACGAGCAGTACTTC	CASSLTTLRQGTPSYEQYF	TRBV13	TRBJ2-7	.	TRBD1
TGTGCCAGCAGCCCGGACAGGGGGCAAGGCTACACCTTC	CASSPDRGQGYTF	TRBV5-4	TRBJ1-2	.	TRBD1
TGTGCCAGCAGTCTGAGCACAGATACGCAGTATTTT	CASSLSTDTQYF	TRBV12-3/TRBV12-4	TRBJ2-3	once	.
TGCGCCAGCAGCTTGGATGGGGTTATGAGGGTTAAATACTTC	CASSLDGVMRVKYF	TRBV5-1	TRBJ1-2	.	.
TGTGCCAGCAGCTTGGGGGACAGGGGTGTTACTAATGAAAAACTGTTTTTT	CASSLGDRGVTNEKLFF	TRBV5-8	TRBJ1-4	.	TRBD1
TGCGCCAGCAGCTTGTCGACCCCTGATTCACCCCTCCACTTT	CASSLSTPDSPLHF	TRBV5-1	TRBJ1-6	.	.